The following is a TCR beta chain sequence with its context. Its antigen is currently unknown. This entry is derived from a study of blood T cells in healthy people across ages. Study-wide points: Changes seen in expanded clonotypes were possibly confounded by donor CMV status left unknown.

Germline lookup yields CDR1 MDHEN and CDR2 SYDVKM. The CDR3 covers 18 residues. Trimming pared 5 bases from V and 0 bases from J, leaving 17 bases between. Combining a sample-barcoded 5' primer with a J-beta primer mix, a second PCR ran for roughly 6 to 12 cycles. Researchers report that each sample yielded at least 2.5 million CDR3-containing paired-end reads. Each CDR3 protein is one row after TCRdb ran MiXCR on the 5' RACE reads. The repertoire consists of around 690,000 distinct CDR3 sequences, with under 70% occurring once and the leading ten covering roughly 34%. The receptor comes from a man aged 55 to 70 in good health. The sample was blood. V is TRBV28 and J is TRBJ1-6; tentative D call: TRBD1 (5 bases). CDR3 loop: CASSTLWGKSSYNSPLHF. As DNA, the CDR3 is TGTGCCAGCAGTACGCTCTGGGGGAAGAGCTCCTATAATTCACCCCTCCACTTT.